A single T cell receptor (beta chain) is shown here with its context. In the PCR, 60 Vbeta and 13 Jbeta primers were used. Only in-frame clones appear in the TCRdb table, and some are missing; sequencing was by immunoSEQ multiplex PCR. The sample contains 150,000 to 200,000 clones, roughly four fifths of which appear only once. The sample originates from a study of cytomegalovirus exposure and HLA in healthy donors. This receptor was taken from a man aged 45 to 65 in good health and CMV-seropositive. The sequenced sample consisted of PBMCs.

The CDR3 is CASRSGQGRTEAFF. The DNA for the CDR3 is TGTGCCAGCAGATCGGGACAGGGGAGGACTGAAGCTTTCTTT. V usage is TRBV27 and J usage is TRBJ1-1, with 10 bases aligning to TRBD1. Germline values: CDR1 MNHEY, CDR2 SMNVEV (reference sequence). The CDR3 totals 14 residues. J lost 5 bases, V lost 6 bases, and 6 bases had no gene match.